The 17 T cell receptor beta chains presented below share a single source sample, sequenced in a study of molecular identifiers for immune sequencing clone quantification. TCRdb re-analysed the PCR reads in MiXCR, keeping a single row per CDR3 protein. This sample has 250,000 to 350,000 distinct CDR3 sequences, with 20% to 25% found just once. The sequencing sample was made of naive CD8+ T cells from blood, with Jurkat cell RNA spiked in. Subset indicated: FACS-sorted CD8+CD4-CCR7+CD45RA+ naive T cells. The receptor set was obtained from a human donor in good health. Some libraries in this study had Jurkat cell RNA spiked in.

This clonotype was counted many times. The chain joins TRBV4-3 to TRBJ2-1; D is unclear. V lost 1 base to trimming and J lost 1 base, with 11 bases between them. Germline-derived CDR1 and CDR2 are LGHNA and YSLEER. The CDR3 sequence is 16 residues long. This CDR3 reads CASSQARYASYNEQFF. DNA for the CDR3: TGCGCCAGCAGCCAAGCGAGGTATGCTTCCTACAATGAGCAGTTCTTC.

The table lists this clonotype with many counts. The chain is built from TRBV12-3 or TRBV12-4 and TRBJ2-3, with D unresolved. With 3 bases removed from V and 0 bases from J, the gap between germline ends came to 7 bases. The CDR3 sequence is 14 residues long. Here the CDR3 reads CASSFASSTDTQYF. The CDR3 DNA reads TGTGCCAGCAGTTTCGCCTCTAGCACAGATACGCAGTATTTT.

CDR3 in amino acids: CASSPPMADKDDEKLFF. The CDR3 DNA reads as TGTGCCAGCAGCCCGCCTATGGCTGACAAGGACGATGAAAAACTGTTTTTT. The V and J genes are TRBV7-9 and TRBJ1-4; D remains unclear. This CDR3 spans 17 amino acids. V lost 5 bases and J 6 bases, leaving 22 bases between the germline ends. CDR1 and CDR2 from the germline V gene are SEHNR and FQNEAQ (reference sequence).

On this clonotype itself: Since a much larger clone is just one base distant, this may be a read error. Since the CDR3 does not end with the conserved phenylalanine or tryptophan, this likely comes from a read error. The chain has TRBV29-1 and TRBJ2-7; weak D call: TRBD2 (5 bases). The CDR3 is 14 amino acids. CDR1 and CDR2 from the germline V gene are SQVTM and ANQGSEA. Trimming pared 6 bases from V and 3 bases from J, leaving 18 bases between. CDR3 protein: CSVLTGPGSYEQYS. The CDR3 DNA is TGCAGCGTCCTCACCGGGCCTGGGAGCTACGAGCAGTACTCC.

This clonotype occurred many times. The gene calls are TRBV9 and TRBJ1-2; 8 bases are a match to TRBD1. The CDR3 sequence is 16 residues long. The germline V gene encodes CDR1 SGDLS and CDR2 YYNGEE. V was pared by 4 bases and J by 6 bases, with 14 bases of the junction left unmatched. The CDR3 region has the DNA TGTGCCAGCAGCTCTCGGACAGGGCAAAGAGGGGATGGCTACACCTTC. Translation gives CASSSRTGQRGDGYTF.

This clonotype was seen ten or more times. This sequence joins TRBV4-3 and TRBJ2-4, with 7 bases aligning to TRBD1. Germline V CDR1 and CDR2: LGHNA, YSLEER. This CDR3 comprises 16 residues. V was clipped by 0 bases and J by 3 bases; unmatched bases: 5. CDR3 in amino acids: CASSQDLRTGKNIQYF. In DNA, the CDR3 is TGCGCCAGCAGCCAAGATTTAAGGACAGGCAAAAACATTCAGTACTTC.

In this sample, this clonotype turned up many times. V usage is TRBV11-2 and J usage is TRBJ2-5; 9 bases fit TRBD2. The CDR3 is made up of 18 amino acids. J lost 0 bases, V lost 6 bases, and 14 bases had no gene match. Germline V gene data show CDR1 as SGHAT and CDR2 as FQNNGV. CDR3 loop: CASRTWGGGAPHQETQYF. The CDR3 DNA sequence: TGTGCCAGCAGAACATGGGGCGGGGGGGCCCCCCACCAAGAGACCCAGTACTTC.

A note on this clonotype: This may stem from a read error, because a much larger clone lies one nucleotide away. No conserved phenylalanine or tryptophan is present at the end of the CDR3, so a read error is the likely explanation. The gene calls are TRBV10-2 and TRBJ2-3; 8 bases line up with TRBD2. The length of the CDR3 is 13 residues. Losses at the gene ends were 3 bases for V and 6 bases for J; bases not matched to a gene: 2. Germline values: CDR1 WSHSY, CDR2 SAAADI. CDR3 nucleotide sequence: TGCGCCAGCAGTGATTCTAGCGGGGATACGCAGTATCTT. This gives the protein CASSDSSGDTQYL.

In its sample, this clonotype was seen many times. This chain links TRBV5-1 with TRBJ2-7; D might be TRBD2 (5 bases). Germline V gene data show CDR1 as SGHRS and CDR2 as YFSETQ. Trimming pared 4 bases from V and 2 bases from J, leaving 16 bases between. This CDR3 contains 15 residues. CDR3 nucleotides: TGCGCCAGCAGCCCAATCGGAGGACGCCCCTACGAGCAGTACTTC. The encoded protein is CASSPIGGRPYEQYF.

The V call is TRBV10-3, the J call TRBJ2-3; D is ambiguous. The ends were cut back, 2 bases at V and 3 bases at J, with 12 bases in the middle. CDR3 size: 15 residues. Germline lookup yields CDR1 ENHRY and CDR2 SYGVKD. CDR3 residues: CAISEMTLPTDTQYF. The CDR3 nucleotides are TGTGCCATCAGTGAGATGACCCTCCCAACAGATACGCAGTATTTT.

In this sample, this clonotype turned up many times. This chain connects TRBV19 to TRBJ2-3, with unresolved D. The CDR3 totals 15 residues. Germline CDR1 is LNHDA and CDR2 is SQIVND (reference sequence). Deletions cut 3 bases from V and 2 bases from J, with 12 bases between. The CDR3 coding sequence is TGTGCCAGTAGTATTACCATACTAAACACAGATACGCAGTATTTT. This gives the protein CASSITILNTDTQYF.

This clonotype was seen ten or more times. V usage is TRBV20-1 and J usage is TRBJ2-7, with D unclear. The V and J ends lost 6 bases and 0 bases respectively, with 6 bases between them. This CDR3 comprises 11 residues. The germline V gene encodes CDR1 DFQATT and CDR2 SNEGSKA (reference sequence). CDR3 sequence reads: CSAVLSYEQYF. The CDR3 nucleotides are TGCAGTGCGGTACTCTCCTACGAGCAGTACTTC.

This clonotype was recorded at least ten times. The chain's CDR3 is CASRSGQGMTNTEAFF. The DNA for the CDR3 is TGTGCCAGCAGGTCGGGACAGGGGATGACTAACACTGAAGCTTTCTTT. The gene calls are TRBV6-1 and TRBJ1-1; 10 nucleotides agree with TRBD1. V dropped 6 bases and J dropped 2; count of bases not matched to a gene: 9. CDR3 size: 16 residues. Germline V lookup: CDR1 MNHNS, CDR2 SASEGT.

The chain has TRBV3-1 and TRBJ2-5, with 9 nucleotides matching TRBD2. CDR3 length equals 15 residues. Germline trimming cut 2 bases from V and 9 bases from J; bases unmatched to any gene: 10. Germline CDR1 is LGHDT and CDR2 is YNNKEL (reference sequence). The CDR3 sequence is CASSQTSGGGGAQYF. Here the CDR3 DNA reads TGTGCCAGCAGCCAAACTTCTGGCGGGGGGGGGGCCCAGTACTTC.

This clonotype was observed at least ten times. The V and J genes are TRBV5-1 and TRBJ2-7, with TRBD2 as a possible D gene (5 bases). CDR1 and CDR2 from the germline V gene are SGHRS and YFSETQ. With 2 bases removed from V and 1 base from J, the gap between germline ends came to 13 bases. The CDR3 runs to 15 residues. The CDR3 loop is CASSFESRGSYEQYF. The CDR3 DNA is TGCGCCAGCAGCTTTGAATCGAGAGGGTCCTACGAGCAGTACTTC. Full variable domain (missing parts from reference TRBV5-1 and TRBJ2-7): KAGVTQTPRYLIKTRGQQVTLSCSPISGHRSVSWYQQTPGQGLQFLFEYFSETQRNKGNFPGRFSGRQFSNSRSEMNVSTLELGDSALYLCASSFESRGSYEQYFGPGTRLTVT.

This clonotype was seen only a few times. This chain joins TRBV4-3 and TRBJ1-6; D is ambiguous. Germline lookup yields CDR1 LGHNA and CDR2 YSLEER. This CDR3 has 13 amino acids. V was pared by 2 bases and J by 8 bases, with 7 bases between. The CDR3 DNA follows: TGCGCCAGCAGCCAAACTGGGCATTCACCCCTCCACTTT. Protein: CASSQTGHSPLHF.

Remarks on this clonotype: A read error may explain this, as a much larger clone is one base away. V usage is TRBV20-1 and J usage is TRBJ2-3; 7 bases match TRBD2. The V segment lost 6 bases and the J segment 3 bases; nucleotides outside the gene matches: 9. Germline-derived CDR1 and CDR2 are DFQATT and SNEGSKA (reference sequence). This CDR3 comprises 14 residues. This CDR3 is CSAHGGSGTDTQYF. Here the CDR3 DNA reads TGCAGTGCCCACGGCGGGAGCGGAACAGATACGCAGTATTTT.